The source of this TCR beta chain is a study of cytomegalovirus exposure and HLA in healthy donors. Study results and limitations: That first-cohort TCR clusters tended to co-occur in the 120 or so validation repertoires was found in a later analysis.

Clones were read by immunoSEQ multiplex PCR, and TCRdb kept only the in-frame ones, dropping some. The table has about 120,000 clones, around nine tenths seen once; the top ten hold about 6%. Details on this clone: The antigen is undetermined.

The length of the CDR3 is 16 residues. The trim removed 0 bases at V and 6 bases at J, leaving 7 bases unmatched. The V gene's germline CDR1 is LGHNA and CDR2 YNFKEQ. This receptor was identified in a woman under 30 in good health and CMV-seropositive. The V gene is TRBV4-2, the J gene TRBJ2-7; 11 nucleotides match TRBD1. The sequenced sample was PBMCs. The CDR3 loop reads CASSQDSGDRGGEQYF. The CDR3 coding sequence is TGTGCCAGCAGCCAAGATAGTGGGGACAGGGGGGGCGAGCAGTACTTC.